A single sample is the source of the 20 T cell receptor beta chains below, sequenced in a study of OX40 agonist ivuxolimab in advanced cancers. Clones were read by immunoSEQ multiplex PCR, and TCRdb kept only the in-frame ones, dropping some. The table lists under 25,000 clones, roughly 82% of them singletons, with approximately 3% in the top ten. The specimen was CD4+ or CD8+ T cells sorted from blood, collected in a trial of the OX40 agonist ivuxolimab. These receptors came from an adult with an advanced solid tumor such as melanoma, head and neck, liver or kidney cancer.

This chain joins TRBV12-2 and TRBJ2-3; TRBD1, the table's D call, was not compared with the DNA. TRBV12-2 is labeled a pseudogene. The CDR3 has 19 amino acids. CDR3 sequence: CASRARFRQGAPSTDTQYF. Here the CDR3 DNA reads TGTGCAAGTCGCGCTAGGTTCCGACAGGGGGCCCCTAGCACAGATACGCAGTATTTT.

The V call is TRBV19, the J call TRBJ1-1, with unresolved D. From germline, CDR1 is LNHDA and CDR2 SQIVND (reference sequence). The CDR3 totals 13 residues. V dropped 9 bases and J dropped 4 bases, with 15 bases sitting between them. This CDR3 reads CASRRVVSTEAFF. The CDR3 nucleotides read TGTGCCAGCAGACGGGTGGTGAGCACTGAAGCTTTCTTT.

This clone has a handful of counts. The genes are TRBV10-2 and TRBJ1-5; D may be TRBD1 (5 bases). Trimming took 3 bases from V and 9 from J, leaving 12 bases between them. This CDR3 contains 13 residues. In germline, CDR1 is WSHSY, CDR2 SAAADI. The CDR3 loop is CASSEQDSPPQHF. In DNA form, the CDR3 reads TGCGCCAGCAGTGAACAGGACTCTCCGCCCCAGCATTTT.

This chain joins TRBV28 and TRBJ2-1; 10 nucleotides match TRBD1. V shed 4 bases, J shed 6 bases, and the junction held 6 bases outside the gene matches. The CDR3 is 15 amino acids. Germline V CDR1 and CDR2: MDHEN, SYDVKM. CDR3 region: CASSWGQGSGNEQFF. The CDR3 nucleotides read TGTGCCAGCAGTTGGGGACAGGGGTCGGGCAATGAGCAGTTCTTC. Complete variable domain (other parts from reference TRBV28 and TRBJ2-1): DVKVTQSSRYLVKRTGEKVFLECVQDMDHENMFWYRQDPGLGLRLIYFSYDVKMKEKGDIPEGYSVSREKKERFSLILESASTNQTSMYLCASSWGQGSGNEQFFGPGTRLTVL.

This chain joins TRBV5-6 and TRBJ1-2, with 7 bases fitting TRBD1. CDR1 SGHDT and CDR2 YYEEEE come from the germline V gene. The V gene end was trimmed by 4 bases and the J gene end by 5 bases; junction bases not matched to a gene: 8. The CDR3 contains 14 residues. CDR3: CASSRTGFAYGYTF. The CDR3 DNA reads as TGTGCCAGCAGCAGGACAGGCTTCGCATATGGCTACACCTTC.

The chain links TRBV28 to TRBJ2-2; D may match TRBD1 or TRBD2 (5 bases each). The CDR3 has 14 amino acids. Germline V lookup: CDR1 MDHEN, CDR2 SYDVKM. V lost 5 bases and J 16 bases, leaving 23 bases between the germline ends. The CDR3 nucleotides are TGTGCCAGCAGTCCATCCCGGGGCCGAAGAAGGTCGTTTTTT. Translation gives CASSPSRGRRRSFF.

The rearrangement uses TRBV29-1 and TRBJ2-3, with D perhaps assigned TRBD1 or TRBD2 (6 bases each). The V gene lost 4 bases and the J gene lost 5 bases, with 10 bases spanning the gap. Germline CDR1 is SQVTM and CDR2 is ANQGSEA. This CDR3 comprises 12 residues. CDR3 residues: CSVGGARDTQYF. As DNA, the CDR3 is TGCAGCGTTGGGGGGGCAAGAGATACGCAGTATTTT.

The J gene is TRBJ2-2, the V gene TRBV5-8; D is perhaps TRBD1 (5 bases). Germline CDR1 reads SGHTS; CDR2 reads YDEGEE. Trimming shortened V by 1 base and J by 0 bases, and 10 bases separated the two germline ends. This CDR3 region has 16 residues. The CDR3 nucleotides are TGTGCCAGCAGCTTGACGGACATCGCGAACACCGGGGAGCTGTTTTTT. The encoded protein is CASSLTDIANTGELFF.

This rearrangement joins TRBV15 to TRBJ2-1; 8 bases align to TRBD2. With 5 bases clipped from V and 3 bases from J, the junction kept 6 bases outside the gene matches. This CDR3 is built from 15 residues. The germline gives CDR1 LNHNV, CDR2 YYDKDF (reference sequence). The CDR3 here is CATSDHSGIYNEQFF. In DNA form, the CDR3 reads TGTGCCACCAGCGACCATAGCGGGATCTACAATGAGCAGTTCTTC.

This CDR3 reads CASSQDKADLFYNEQFF. CDR3 DNA: TGTGCCAGCAGCCAAGATAAGGCTGATCTTTTTTACAATGAGCAGTTCTTC. J is TRBJ2-1 and V is TRBV14; D uncertain. Deletions cut 0 bases from V and 4 bases from J, with 16 bases between. The length of the CDR3 is 17 residues. Germline CDR1 and CDR2: SGHDN and FVKESK.

The chain is built from TRBV6-6 and TRBJ1-5; D not certain. The germline V gene has CDR1 MNHNY and CDR2 SVGAGI (reference sequence). V was trimmed by 11 bases and J by 3 bases, leaving 17 bases between them. This CDR3 comprises 14 residues. This CDR3 is CAASREAFNQPQHF. CDR3 in DNA: TGTGCCGCCTCGCGTGAGGCGTTCAATCAGCCCCAGCATTTT.

The rearrangement links TRBV19 to TRBJ2-3; D may match TRBD1 or TRBD2 (6 bases each). CDR1 is LNHDA, CDR2 SQIVND, per germline (reference sequence). The CDR3 loop spans 15 amino acids. V shed 5 bases and J shed 1 base, with 13 bases lying between them. In DNA form, the CDR3 reads TGTGCCAGTAGTCCTTGGGGGGCTGGCACAGATACGCAGTATTTT. As protein: CASSPWGAGTDTQYF.

The chain couples TRBV5-1 to TRBJ2-7, with D maybe TRBD2 (5 bases). This CDR3 contains 13 residues. Germline lookup yields CDR1 SGHRS and CDR2 YFSETQ. V was pared by 4 bases and J by 4 bases, with 12 bases between. The CDR3 sequence is CASSAGRTYEQYF. The CDR3 region has the DNA TGCGCCAGCAGCGCAGGACGGACTTACGAGCAGTACTTC.

The genes are TRBV7-9 and TRBJ2-1, with TRBD2 matching over 8 bases. This CDR3 has 12 amino acids. The junction had 8 bases not matched to a gene; V was cut back by 8 bases and J by 11 bases. Germline CDR1 reads SEHNR; CDR2 reads FQNEAQ (reference sequence). The CDR3 DNA reads TGTGCCAGCCTTAGCGGGAATCGGAAGCAGTTCTTC. This codes for CASLSGNRKQFF.

This sequence joins TRBV7-9 and TRBJ2-7; D might be TRBD2 (5 bases). The CDR3 spans 15 residues. Germline V gene data show CDR1 as SEHNR and CDR2 as FQNEAQ (reference sequence). Trimming took off 0 bases at V and 0 bases at J, with 9 bases between the two ends. The CDR3 DNA reads as TGTGCCAGCAGCTTAGCCGCTAGCAGCTCCTACGAGCAGTACTTC. Translated, it gives CASSLAASSSYEQYF.

The genes are TRBV18 and TRBJ2-7, with TRBD2 as a possible D gene (6 bases). The length of the CDR3 is 12 residues. Germline CDR1 KGHSH, CDR2 LQKENI. The V end lost 2 bases, the J end lost 5 bases, and 7 bases lay between the germline ends. CDR3 sequence (DNA): TGTGCCAGCTCACCATGGAGGGACGAGCAGTACTTC. Amino acids: CASSPWRDEQYF. Using reference TRBV18 and TRBJ2-7 for the parts outside the CDR3, the full variable domain is NAGVMQNPRHLVRRRGQEARLRCSPMKGHSHVYWYRQLPEEGLKFMVYLQKENIIDESGMPKERFSAEFPKEGPSILRIQQVVRGDSAAYFCASSPWRDEQYFGPGTRLTVT.

This clone has only a few counts. The V call is TRBV5-8, the J call TRBJ1-5, with 11 bases lining up with TRBD1. The germline V gene has CDR1 SGHTS and CDR2 YDEGEE. The trim removed 5 bases at V and 6 bases at J, leaving 7 bases unmatched. This CDR3 spans 15 amino acids. The CDR3 bases are TGTGCCAGCAGTTCGGACAGGGGGCTAGGTCAGCCCCAGCATTTT. This gives the protein CASSSDRGLGQPQHF.

The CDR3 region has the DNA TGTGCCATCAGTGAGTCATGGGGGGGCTACACCTTC. It encodes CAISESWGGYTF. This chain links TRBV10-3 with TRBJ1-2; D is possibly TRBD1 (5 bases). Per the germline V gene, CDR1 is ENHRY and CDR2 is SYGVKD. The CDR3 is made up of 12 amino acids. The germline V and J ends were trimmed by 0 bases and 8 bases, with 7 bases remaining between them.

The J gene is TRBJ2-1, the V gene TRBV30, with 9 bases that match TRBD1. V lost 0 bases and J lost 6; bases outside the gene matches: 6. This CDR3 has 15 amino acids. Germline loops: CDR1 GTSNPN, CDR2 SVGIG (reference sequence). The CDR3 coding sequence is TGTGCCTGGAGTGTAGTGGGGACAGGGAGCAATGAGCAGTTCTTC. Its protein product is CAWSVVGTGSNEQFF.

The chain is built from TRBV9 and TRBJ2-5; TRBD2 matches at 9 bases. Per germline, CDR1 SGDLS and CDR2 YYNGEE. The CDR3 length is 13 residues. Unmatched junction bases numbered 6, after V lost 7 bases and J lost 5 bases. The CDR3 loop reads CASGGGGAETQYF. The CDR3 region has the DNA TGTGCCAGCGGAGGCGGGGGGGCTGAGACCCAGTACTTC.